This TCR beta chain comes out of a study of blood T cell repertoires in COVID-19. For the study at large: Some COVID-19 samples were acute and others convalescent; all came from the United States, Italy and Spain. T cells, B-cell-depleted T cells, or PBMCs supplied cDNA or gDNA.

In the original analysis: Reference gene primer amplification in the assay estimated nucleated cell counts. Here immunoSEQ multiplex PCR was the method, and the copy in TCRdb shows in-frame clones only, minus some. The V and J calls and clone size are taken from that table; D and trimming were inferred from the DNA. The sample records roughly 300,000 clones, approximately 89% being singletons. The CDR3 length is 17 residues. Germline assignment: CDR1 LNHDA and CDR2 SQIVND (reference sequence). J gave up 1 base and V 4 bases, and 5 bases lay outside the gene matches. V usage is TRBV19 and J usage is TRBJ2-6; 9 bases fit TRBD1. The sample taken for sequencing was peripheral blood. This receptor was taken from a woman aged 50 to 65 who had recovered from COVID-19. This CDR3 reads CASSTTGTGSGANVLTF. For the CDR3, the DNA is TGTGCCAGTAGTACCACAGGGACAGGGTCTGGGGCCAACGTCCTGACTTTC.